This TCR beta chain was documented in a study of cytomegalovirus exposure and HLA in healthy donors. Study-wide background: Earlier, some 200 million T cells were analyzed, and 117 million unique TCR beta sequences were found among them. Of the donors genotyped, about 390 in all, about 76% fell in the Caucasian-associated ancestry cluster.

Broader study findings: An analysis that was carried out later associated approximately 15,000 TCR beta sequences with HLA alleles at 0.05 false discovery rate.

PCR amplification relied on 60 Vbeta primers (plus 13 Jbeta primers). Libraries were prepared by immunoSEQ multiplex PCR; TCRdb keeps only in-frame clonotypes and omits some of them. The table lists around 74,000 clones, around 78% of them singletons. To note about this clone: No antigen is known for it.

Trimming took 5 bases from V and 8 from J; bases not matched to a gene: 8. CDR1 LNHDA and CDR2 SQIVND come from the germline V gene (reference sequence). This CDR3 spans 14 amino acids. Material for sequencing was PBMCs. This TCR was sampled from a man aged 40-55 years in good health and CMV-seronegative. This rearrangement joins TRBV19 to TRBJ1-4, with 7 positions matching TRBD1. This CDR3 reads CASSQQGSREKLFF. CDR3 coding DNA: TGTGCCAGTAGTCAACAGGGGTCGAGGGAAAAACTGTTTTTT.